Given below is one T cell receptor beta chain in context. The antigen remains unidentified. The germline V gene encodes CDR1 LNHDA and CDR2 SQIVND (reference sequence). V lost 5 bases to trimming and J lost 2 bases, with 19 bases between them. This CDR3 comprises 17 residues. This entry comes from a study of siplizumab effects on memory and regulatory T cells. Each sample contributed roughly 100,000 TCR templates to the assay. Repertoires were generated with immunoSEQ multiplex PCR, while TCRdb's copy carries only in-frame clones and drops some. The table lists around 65,000 clones, approximately 79% of them singletons. Study results and limitations: Significantly reduced by siplizumab was the cumulative frequency of alloreactive sequences, namely those traceable to unstimulated CD4+ memory cells. A minor fraction of alloreactive clones, and no more, mapped to unstimulated subsets. Proliferating Tregs taken from siplizumab cultures were not shown to have a confirmed suppressive function.

The specimen was memory CD4+ T cells sorted from blood. The receptor comes from a human donor in good health. The chain joins TRBV19 to TRBJ1-5; D may be TRBD1 (5 bases). Here the CDR3 reads CASSSPGTAEGNQPQHF. DNA of the CDR3: TGTGCCAGTAGTTCACCCGGGACTGCTGAAGGCAATCAGCCCCAGCATTTT.